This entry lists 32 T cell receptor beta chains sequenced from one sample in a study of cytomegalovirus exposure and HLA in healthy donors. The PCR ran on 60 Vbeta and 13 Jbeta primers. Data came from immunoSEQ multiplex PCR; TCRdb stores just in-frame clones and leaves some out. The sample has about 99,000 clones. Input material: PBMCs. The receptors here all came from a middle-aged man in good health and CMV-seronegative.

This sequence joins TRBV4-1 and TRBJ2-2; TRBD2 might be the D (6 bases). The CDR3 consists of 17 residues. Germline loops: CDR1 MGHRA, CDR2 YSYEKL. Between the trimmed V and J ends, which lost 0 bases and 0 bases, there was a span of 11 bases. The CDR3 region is CASSQDRGSSNTGELFF. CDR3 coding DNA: TGCGCCAGCAGCCAAGATCGGGGGAGTTCGAACACCGGGGAGCTGTTTTTT.

CDR3: CASSPRVQDTEAFF. CDR3 in DNA: TGTGCCAGCTCACCACGGGTTCAGGACACTGAAGCTTTCTTT. The chain carries TRBV18 and TRBJ1-1; D remains unclear. Germline V gene data show CDR1 as KGHSH and CDR2 as LQKENI. The CDR3 runs to 14 residues. Trimming took off 1 base at V and 3 bases at J, with 9 bases between the two ends.

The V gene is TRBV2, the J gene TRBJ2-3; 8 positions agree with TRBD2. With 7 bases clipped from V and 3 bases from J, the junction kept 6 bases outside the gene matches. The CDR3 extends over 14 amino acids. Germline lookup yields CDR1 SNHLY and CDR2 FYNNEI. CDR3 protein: CASTLGLATDTQYF. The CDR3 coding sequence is TGTGCCAGCACCCTTGGACTAGCAACAGATACGCAGTATTTT.

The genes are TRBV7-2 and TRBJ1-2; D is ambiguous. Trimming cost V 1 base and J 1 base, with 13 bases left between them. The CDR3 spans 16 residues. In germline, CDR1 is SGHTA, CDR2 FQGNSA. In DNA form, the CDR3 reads TGTGCCAGCAGCTTAGAACGCCACGCGATTAACTATGGCTACACCTTC. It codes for CASSLERHAINYGYTF.

The CDR3 spells CASSTDRENIQYF. In DNA form, the CDR3 reads TGTGCCAGTAGCACAGACAGGGAAAACATTCAGTACTTC. The J gene is TRBJ2-4, the V gene TRBV19; TRBD1 aligns across 7 bases. The germline CDR1 and CDR2 sequences are LNHDA and SQIVND (reference sequence). The CDR3 has 13 amino acids. V trimming: 6 bases; J trimming: 5 bases; junction bases outside the gene matches: 4.

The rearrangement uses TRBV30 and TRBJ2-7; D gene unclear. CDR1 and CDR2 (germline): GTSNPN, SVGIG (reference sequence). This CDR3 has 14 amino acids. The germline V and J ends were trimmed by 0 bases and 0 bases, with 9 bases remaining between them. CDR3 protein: CAWSVLRSSYEQYF. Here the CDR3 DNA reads TGTGCCTGGAGTGTTCTCAGGTCCTCCTACGAGCAGTACTTC.

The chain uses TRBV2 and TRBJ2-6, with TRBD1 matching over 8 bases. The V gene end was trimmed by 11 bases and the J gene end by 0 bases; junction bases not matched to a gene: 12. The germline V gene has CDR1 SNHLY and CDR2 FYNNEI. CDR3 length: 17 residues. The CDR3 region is CAGTLQGANSGANVLTF. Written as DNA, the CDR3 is TGTGCCGGGACCCTCCAGGGGGCTAACTCTGGGGCCAACGTCCTGACTTTC.

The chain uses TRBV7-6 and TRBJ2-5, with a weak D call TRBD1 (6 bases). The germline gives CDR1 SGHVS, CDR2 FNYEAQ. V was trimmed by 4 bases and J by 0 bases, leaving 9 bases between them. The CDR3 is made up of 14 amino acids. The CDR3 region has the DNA TGTGCCAGCAGCTCAAGACAGGACCAAGAGACCCAGTACTTC. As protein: CASSSRQDQETQYF.

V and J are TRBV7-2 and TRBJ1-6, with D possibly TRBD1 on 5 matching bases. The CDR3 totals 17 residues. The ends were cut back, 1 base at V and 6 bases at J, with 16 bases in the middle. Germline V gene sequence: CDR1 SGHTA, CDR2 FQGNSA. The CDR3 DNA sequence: TGTGCCAGCAGCTTAGTCCCGAAGGGGATTGCTAATTCACCCCTCCACTTT. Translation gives CASSLVPKGIANSPLHF.

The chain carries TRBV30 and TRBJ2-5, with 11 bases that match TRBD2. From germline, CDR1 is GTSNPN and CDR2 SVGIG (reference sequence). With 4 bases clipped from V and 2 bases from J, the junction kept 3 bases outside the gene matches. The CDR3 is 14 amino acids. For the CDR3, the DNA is TGTGCCTGGACTAGCGGGAGGACGCAAGAGACCCAGTACTTC. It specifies CAWTSGRTQETQYF.

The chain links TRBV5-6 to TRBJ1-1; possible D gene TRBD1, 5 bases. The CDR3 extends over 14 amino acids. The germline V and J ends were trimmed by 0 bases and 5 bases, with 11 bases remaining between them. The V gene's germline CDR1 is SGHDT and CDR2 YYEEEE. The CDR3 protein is CASSLGTMRTEAFF. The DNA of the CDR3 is TGTGCCAGCAGCTTGGGGACAATGAGGACTGAAGCTTTCTTT. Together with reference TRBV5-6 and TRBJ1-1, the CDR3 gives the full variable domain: DAGVTQSPTHLIKTRGQQVTLRCSPKSGHDTVSWYQQALGQGPQFIFQYYEEEERQRGNFPDRFSGHQFPNYSSELNVNALLLGDSALYLCASSLGTMRTEAFFGQGTRLTVV.

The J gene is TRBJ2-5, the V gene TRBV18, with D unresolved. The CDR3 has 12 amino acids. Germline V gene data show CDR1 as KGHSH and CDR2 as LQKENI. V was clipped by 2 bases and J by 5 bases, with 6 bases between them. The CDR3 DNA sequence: TGTGCCAGCTCACCAGGGCTTGAGACCCAGTACTTC. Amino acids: CASSPGLETQYF.

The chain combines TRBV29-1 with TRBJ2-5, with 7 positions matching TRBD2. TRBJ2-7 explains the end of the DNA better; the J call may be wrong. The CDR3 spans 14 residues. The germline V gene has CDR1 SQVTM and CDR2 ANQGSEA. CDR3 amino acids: CSVSKRENSYEQYF. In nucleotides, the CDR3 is TGCAGCGTCTCGAAGCGGGAAAACTCCTACGAGCAGTACTTC.

CDR3 in amino acids: CASRASNRGPNTGELFF. The CDR3 DNA reads TGTGCCAGCAGAGCTTCTAACAGGGGACCGAACACCGGGGAGCTGTTTTTT. The V gene is TRBV6-4, the J gene TRBJ2-2, with 7 bases lining up with TRBD1. The germline V gene has CDR1 MRHNA and CDR2 SNTAGT. The CDR3 contains 17 residues. The V and J ends lost 6 bases and 0 bases, in that order; junction bases with no gene match: 10.

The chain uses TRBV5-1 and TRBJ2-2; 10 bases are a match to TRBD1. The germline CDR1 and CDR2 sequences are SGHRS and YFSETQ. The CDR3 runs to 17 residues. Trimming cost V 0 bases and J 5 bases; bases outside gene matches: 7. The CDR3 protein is CASSLAAGTGVTGELFF. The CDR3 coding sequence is TGCGCCAGCAGCTTGGCCGCCGGGACAGGGGTGACCGGGGAGCTGTTTTTT.

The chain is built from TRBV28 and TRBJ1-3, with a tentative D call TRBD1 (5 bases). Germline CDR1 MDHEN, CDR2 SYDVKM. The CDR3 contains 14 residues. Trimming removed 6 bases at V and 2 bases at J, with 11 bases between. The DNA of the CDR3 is TGTGCCAGCAGCTTCGGGGGTACTGGAAACACCATATATTTT. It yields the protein CASSFGGTGNTIYF. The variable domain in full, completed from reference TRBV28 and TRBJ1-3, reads DVKVTQSSRYLVKRTGEKVFLECVQDMDHENMFWYRQDPGLGLRLIYFSYDVKMKEKGDIPEGYSVSREKKERFSLILESASTNQTSMYLCASSFGGTGNTIYFGEGSWLTVV.

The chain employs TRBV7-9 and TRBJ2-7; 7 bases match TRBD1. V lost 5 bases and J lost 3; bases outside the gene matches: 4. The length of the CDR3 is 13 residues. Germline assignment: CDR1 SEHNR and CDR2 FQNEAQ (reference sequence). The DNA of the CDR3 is TGTGCCAGCAGCGAGCCAGGGGGCTACGAGCAGTACTTC. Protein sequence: CASSEPGGYEQYF.

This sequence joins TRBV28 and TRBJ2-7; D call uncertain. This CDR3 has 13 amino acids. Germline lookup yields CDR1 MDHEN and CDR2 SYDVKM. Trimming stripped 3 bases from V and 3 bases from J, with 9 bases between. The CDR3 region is CASSFLLDYEQYF. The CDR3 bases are TGTGCCAGCAGTTTTCTTCTAGACTACGAGCAGTACTTC.

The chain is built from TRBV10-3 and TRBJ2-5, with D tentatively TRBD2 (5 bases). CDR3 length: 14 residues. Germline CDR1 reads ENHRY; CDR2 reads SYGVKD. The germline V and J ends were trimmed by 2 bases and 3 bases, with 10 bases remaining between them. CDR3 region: CAISERAAEETQYF. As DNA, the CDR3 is TGTGCCATCAGTGAGAGGGCAGCGGAAGAGACCCAGTACTTC.

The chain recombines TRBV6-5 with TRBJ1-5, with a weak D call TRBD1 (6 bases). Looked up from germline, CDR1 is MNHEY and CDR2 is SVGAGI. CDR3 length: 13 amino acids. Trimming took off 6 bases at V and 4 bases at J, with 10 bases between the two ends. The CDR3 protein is CASSTGLNQPQHF. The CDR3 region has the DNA TGTGCCAGCAGCACAGGGCTAAATCAGCCCCAGCATTTT.

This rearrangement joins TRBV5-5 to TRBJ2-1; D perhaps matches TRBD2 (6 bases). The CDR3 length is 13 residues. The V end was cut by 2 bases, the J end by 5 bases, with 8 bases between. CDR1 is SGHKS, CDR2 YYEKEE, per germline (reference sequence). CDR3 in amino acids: CASSLRGNNEQFF. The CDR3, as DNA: TGTGCCAGCAGCTTACGGGGGAACAATGAGCAGTTCTTC.

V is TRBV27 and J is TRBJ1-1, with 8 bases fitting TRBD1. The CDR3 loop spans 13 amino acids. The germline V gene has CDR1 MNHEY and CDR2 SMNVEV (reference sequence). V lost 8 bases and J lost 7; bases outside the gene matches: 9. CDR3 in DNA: TGTGCCAGCGCGGTGGACAGGGTACGTGAAGCTTTCTTT. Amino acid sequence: CASAVDRVREAFF.

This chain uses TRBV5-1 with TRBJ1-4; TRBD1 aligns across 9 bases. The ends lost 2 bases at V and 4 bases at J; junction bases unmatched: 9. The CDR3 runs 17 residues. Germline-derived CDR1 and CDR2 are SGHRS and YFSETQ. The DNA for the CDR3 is TGCGCCAGCAGCTTACAGGGGGCGAGGGGAAGTAATGAAAAACTGTTTTTT. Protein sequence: CASSLQGARGSNEKLFF.

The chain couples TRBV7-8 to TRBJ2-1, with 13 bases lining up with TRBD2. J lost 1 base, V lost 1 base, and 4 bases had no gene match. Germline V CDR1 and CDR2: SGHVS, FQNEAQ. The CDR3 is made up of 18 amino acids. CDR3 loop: CASSLGTSGSFSYNEQFF. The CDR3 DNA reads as TGTGCCAGCAGCTTAGGGACTAGCGGGAGTTTTTCCTACAATGAGCAGTTCTTC.

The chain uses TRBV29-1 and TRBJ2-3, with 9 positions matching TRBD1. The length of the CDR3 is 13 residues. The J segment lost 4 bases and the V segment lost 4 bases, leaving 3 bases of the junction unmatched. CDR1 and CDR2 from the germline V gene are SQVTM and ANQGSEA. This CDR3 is CSVVRTGADTQYF. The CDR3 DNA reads TGCAGCGTTGTCCGGACAGGGGCAGATACGCAGTATTTT.

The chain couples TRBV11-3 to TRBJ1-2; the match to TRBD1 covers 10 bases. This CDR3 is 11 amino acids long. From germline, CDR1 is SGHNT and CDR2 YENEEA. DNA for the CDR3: TGTGCACAGGACAGGGGGAGAAGCTACACCTTC. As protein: CAQDRGRSYTF.

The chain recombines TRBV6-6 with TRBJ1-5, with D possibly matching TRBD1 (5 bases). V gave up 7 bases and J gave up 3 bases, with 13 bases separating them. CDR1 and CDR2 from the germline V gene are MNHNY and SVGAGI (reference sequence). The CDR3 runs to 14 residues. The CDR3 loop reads CASNNQGFNQPQHF. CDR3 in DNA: TGTGCCAGCAACAACCAGGGTTTCAATCAGCCCCAGCATTTT.

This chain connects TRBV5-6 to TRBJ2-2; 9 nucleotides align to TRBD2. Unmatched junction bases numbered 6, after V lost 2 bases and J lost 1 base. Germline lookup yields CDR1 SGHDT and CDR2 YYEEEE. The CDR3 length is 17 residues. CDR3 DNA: TGTGCCAGCAGCTTCCTAGCGGGGATAAAGAACACCGGGGAGCTGTTTTTT. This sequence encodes CASSFLAGIKNTGELFF.

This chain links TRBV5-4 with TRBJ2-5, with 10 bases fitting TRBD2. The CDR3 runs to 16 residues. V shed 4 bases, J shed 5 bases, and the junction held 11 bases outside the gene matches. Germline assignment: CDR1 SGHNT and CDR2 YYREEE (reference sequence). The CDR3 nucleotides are TGTGCCAGCAGCCTAGGAGGGTCTAGCGGGAGTGAGACCCAGTACTTC. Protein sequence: CASSLGGSSGSETQYF.

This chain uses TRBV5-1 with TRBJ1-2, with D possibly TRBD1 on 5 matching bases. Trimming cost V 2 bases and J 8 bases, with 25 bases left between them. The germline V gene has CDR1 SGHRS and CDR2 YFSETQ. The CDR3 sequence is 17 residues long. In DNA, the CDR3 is TGCGCCAGCAGCTTCTTGGGCGGGGGAACCGGCTCGTGGGGCTACACCTTC. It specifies CASSFLGGGTGSWGYTF.

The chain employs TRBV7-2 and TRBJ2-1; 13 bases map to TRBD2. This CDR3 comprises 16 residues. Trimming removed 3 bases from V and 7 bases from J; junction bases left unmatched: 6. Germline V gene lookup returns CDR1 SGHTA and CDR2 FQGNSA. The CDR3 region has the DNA TGTGCCAGCAGCTTCTGGACTAGCGGGAGTCTTAATGAGCAGTTCTTC. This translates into CASSFWTSGSLNEQFF.

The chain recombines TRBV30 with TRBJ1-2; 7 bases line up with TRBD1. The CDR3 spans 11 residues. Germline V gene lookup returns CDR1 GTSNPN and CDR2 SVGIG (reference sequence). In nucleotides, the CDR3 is TGTGTCGGCCGGGACAGTTATGGCTACACCTTC. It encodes CVGRDSYGYTF.